The clone carrying this T cell receptor beta chain was counted many times. No treatment of any kind had been given to any patient before thyroid surgery. The sample belongs to a study of metastatic and nonmetastatic thyroid tumors. TCRdb used MiXCR to call clones anew from the PCR reads. The table has about 82,000 clones, 12% seen once. This CDR3 region has 18 residues. V was trimmed by 0 bases and J by 1 base, leaving 19 bases between them. Germline CDR1 and CDR2: SGHRS and YFSETQ. This chain links TRBV5-1 with TRBJ1-1; perhaps TRBD1 as D (6 bases). Specimen: tumor tissue. This clonotype was sampled from a female donor with papillary thyroid cancer or a benign thyroid nodule (not recorded which). Some clones in this sample may be carry-over from other donors' samples. Here the CDR3 DNA reads TGCGCCAGCAGCTTGGATACCCCGGGACAAACCTCGAACACTGAAGCTTTCTTT. Its translation is CASSLDTPGQTSNTEAFF.